The TCR beta chain described here comes from a study of response to subunit inactivated influenza vaccine. The CDR3 length is 16 residues. Germline lookup yields CDR1 MGHRA and CDR2 YSYEKL. After removal of 1 base from V and 2 bases from J, the junction contained 7 bases not matched to a gene. Study results and caveats: That few new T cells are recruited by each seasonal influenza vaccination was the authors' suggestion.

Each CDR3 protein gets one entry after TCRdb re-called the RT-PCR reads with MiXCR. The table shows roughly 500,000 distinct CDR3 sequences, with more than 15% occurring only once. For this clonotype: Its antigen is undetermined.

This chain links TRBV4-1 with TRBJ2-7; TRBD1 agrees at 8 bases. The TCR originated in a man aged 50-75 years who received an inactivated influenza vaccine. The source was CD4+ T cells sorted from PBMCs, collected 23 months after vaccination. As DNA, the CDR3 is TGCGCCAGCAGCCAAGGAAGACAGGGGTCCGCCTACGAGCAGTACTTC. Protein: CASSQGRQGSAYEQYF.